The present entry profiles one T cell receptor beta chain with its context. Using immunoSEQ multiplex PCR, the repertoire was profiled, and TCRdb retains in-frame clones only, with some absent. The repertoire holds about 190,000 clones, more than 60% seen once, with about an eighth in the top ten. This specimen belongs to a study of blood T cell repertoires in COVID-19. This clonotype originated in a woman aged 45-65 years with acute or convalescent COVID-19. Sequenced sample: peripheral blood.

The DNA for the CDR3 is TGCGCCAGCAGTCGCTTGAACCGACAGGGTCCGGCCGCGAAGCCCGGGGAGCTGTTTTTT. Its translation is CASSRLNRQGPAAKPGELFF. This chain connects TRBV23-1 to TRBJ2-2; 7 bases align to TRBD1. TRBV23-1 is an open reading frame, and its role is uncertain. This CDR3 has 20 residues. Germline trimming cut 4 bases from V and 6 bases from J; bases unmatched to any gene: 23.